This paragraph covers one T cell receptor (beta chain) sequence. Its antigen remains unidentified. The germline V gene encodes CDR1 MNHNS and CDR2 SASEGT. Germline trimming cut 1 base from V and 2 bases from J; bases unmatched to any gene: 15. The CDR3 has 19 amino acids. Assay: immunoSEQ multiplex PCR; the TCRdb copy retains only in-frame clones and omits some. The repertoire holds about 120,000 clones, with about 90% as singletons. These data belong to a study of T cell responses to AZD1222 COVID-19 vaccine. Notes on the study in general: Spike-specific TCR breadth and depth were elevated following two AZD1222 doses.

The sequence was obtained from an adult who received the AZD1222 COVID-19 vaccine. The chain has TRBV6-1 and TRBJ2-5; 8 nucleotides align to TRBD2. This material consisted of peripheral blood, taken 28 days after the second AZD1222 dose. CDR3 region: CASSEGKVGALAGQETQYF. The CDR3 DNA is TGTGCCAGCAGTGAAGGGAAGGTTGGAGCTTTAGCGGGGCAAGAGACCCAGTACTTC.